This record concerns one TCR beta chain sequence. What it recognizes is unknown. TCRdb analysed the reads with MiXCR anew, one entry per CDR3 protein. The sample lists 900,000 to 950,000 distinct CDR3 sequences; approximately 33% were seen once. The data belong to a study of T cell repertoires in cytomegalovirus infection. Study information: Researchers turned to recently identified HLA-C-restricted CMV epitopes as well as well-studied HLA-B-restricted ones. General observations from the study: HLA-C-restricted CMV-specific TCR beta clonotypes prevailed in the ex vivo response. The cumulative frequency of public TCR beta families distinguished individuals who carried CMV together with the relevant HLA.

There are 15 residues in the CDR3. V lost 4 bases to trimming and J lost 0 bases, with 13 bases between them. Germline V gene lookup returns CDR1 SNHLY and CDR2 FYNNEI. The chain is built from TRBV2 and TRBJ2-7; D is perhaps TRBD2 (6 bases). The TCR originated in a human donor in good health (CMV status not recorded). Some clones in this sample may be carry-over from other donors' samples. Material: cultured CD8+ T cells from PBMCs, obtained from culture after CMV antigen stimulation. The DNA of the CDR3 is TGTGCCAGCAGTGTTGCGGGGATTCTCTCCTACGAGCAGTACGTC. Protein sequence: CASSVAGILSYEQYV.